The next 14 T cell receptor beta chains were all read from a single sample in a study of T cell clones after liver transplantation (dated by TCRdb to about 2019). Libraries came from the immunoSEQ multiplex PCR assay. TCRdb stores this immuneACCESS table with in-frame sequences only. Part of the clones is absent; in the studies checked, under half of the shortfall reflects unresolved V genes, and no reason is known for the rest. The sample table lists approximately 72,000 clones, over 85% of them with a count of one. Of the sample, 2% to 3% falls within the top ten clones. Interpreted using the paper, the time point label stands for: pre-transplant. The specimen comprised CD4+ T cells from blood, sampled before liver transplant. Receptors were obtained from a human donor who received a liver transplant.

This rearrangement joins TRBV7-9 to TRBJ2-7, with D hard to call. The V end lost 3 bases, the J end lost 3 bases, and 3 bases lay between the germline ends. The CDR3 has 11 residues. Germline V gene lookup returns CDR1 SEHNR and CDR2 FQNEAQ (reference sequence). CDR3 protein: CASSFDYEQYF. For the CDR3, the DNA is TGTGCCAGCAGCTTCGACTACGAGCAGTACTTC. Variable domain in full (rest from reference TRBV7-9 and TRBJ2-7): DTGVSQNPRHKITKRGQNVTFRCDPISEHNRLYWYRQTLGQGPEFLTYFQNEAQLEKSRLLSDRFSAERPKGSFSTLEIQRTEQGDSAMYLCASSFDYEQYFGPGTRLTVT.

The CDR3 bases are TGCGCCAGCAGCTTGGCCGGTAATCAGCCCCAGCATTTT. Its translation: CASSLAGNQPQHF. The J gene is TRBJ1-5, the V gene TRBV5-1; D ambiguous. Germline CDR1 and CDR2: SGHRS and YFSETQ. The ends were cut back, 0 bases at V and 4 bases at J, with 5 bases in the middle. This CDR3 region has 13 residues.

The chain joins TRBV28 to TRBJ1-2; no reliable D call. The V and J ends lost 2 bases and 4 bases respectively, with 14 bases between them. CDR3 length: 15 residues. Germline V CDR1 and CDR2: MDHEN, SYDVKM. CDR3 loop: CASSLPDTQVYGYTF. CDR3 nucleotide sequence: TGTGCCAGCAGTTTACCCGACACCCAAGTCTATGGCTACACCTTC.

The V gene is TRBV5-5, the J gene TRBJ1-4; no firm D call. The germline V gene encodes CDR1 SGHKS and CDR2 YYEKEE (reference sequence). V was trimmed by 0 bases and J by 5 bases, leaving 11 bases between them. This CDR3 has 15 amino acids. The CDR3 sequence: CASSLAPHGNEKLFF. The CDR3 DNA sequence: TGTGCCAGCAGCTTGGCCCCCCACGGGAATGAAAAACTGTTTTTT.

This chain connects TRBV5-1 to TRBJ2-7, with 16 bases matching TRBD2. The CDR3 runs to 17 residues. V was pared by 4 bases and J by 0 bases, with 4 bases of the junction left unmatched. CDR1 is SGHRS and CDR2 is YFSETQ in the germline V gene. In DNA form, the CDR3 reads TGCGCCAGCAGCCCGGGACTAGCGGGAGGGAGCTCCTACGAGCAGTACTTC. Translating gives CASSPGLAGGSSYEQYF.

CDR3: CASSFGSSYNEQFF. The DNA for the CDR3 is TGTGCCAGCAGCTTCGGTTCTTCCTACAATGAGCAGTTCTTC. The chain has TRBV11-2 and TRBJ2-1; the D is unclear. Looked up from germline, CDR1 is SGHAT and CDR2 is FQNNGV. The CDR3 sequence is 14 residues long. Trimming stripped 3 bases from V and 1 base from J, with 7 bases between. Full variable domain (remainder filled in from reference TRBV11-2 and TRBJ2-1): EAGVAQSPRYKIIEKRQSVAFWCNPISGHATLYWYQQILGQGPKLLIQFQNNGVVDDSQLPKDRFSAERLKGVDSTLKIQPAKLEDSAVYLCASSFGSSYNEQFFGPGTRLTVL.

The V gene is TRBV18, the J gene TRBJ1-3, with 7 positions matching TRBD1. Per the germline V gene, CDR1 is KGHSH and CDR2 is LQKENI. The CDR3 is made up of 16 amino acids. V gave up 1 base and J gave up 2 bases; unmatched junction bases: 5. The CDR3, as DNA: TGTGCCAGCTCACCACGACAGGGTATCACTGGAAACACCATATATTTT. Translated: CASSPRQGITGNTIYF.

This chain joins TRBV4-2 and TRBJ2-3; a possible D gene is TRBD2 (5 bases). This CDR3 contains 15 residues. Trimming pared 1 base from V and 5 bases from J, leaving 13 bases between. Germline CDR1 LGHNA, CDR2 YNFKEQ. For the CDR3, the DNA is TGTGCCAGCAGCCAAGTGGCTAGCCTAGGAGATACGCAGTATTTT. It codes for CASSQVASLGDTQYF.

The genes are TRBV29-1 and TRBJ1-2, with D possibly being TRBD1 (5 bases). The CDR3 runs 12 residues. CDR1 and CDR2 from the germline V gene are SQVTM and ANQGSEA. Trimming left V 4 bases short and J 8 bases short, with 14 bases between. CDR3: CSVAKDSEGYTF. DNA for the CDR3: TGCAGCGTTGCAAAAGACAGTGAGGGCTACACCTTC.

This clone was seen a single time. V is TRBV5-1 and J is TRBJ2-7; no clear D. From germline, CDR1 is SGHRS and CDR2 YFSETQ. Trimming removed 0 bases at V and 6 bases at J, with 10 bases between. CDR3 size: 13 residues. The DNA for the CDR3 is TGCGCCAGCAGCTTGGCAGTGCCCTCCGAGCAGTACTTC. Residues: CASSLAVPSEQYF. The whole variable domain, filled in from reference TRBV5-1 and TRBJ2-7, reads KAGVTQTPRYLIKTRGQQVTLSCSPISGHRSVSWYQQTPGQGLQFLFEYFSETQRNKGNFPGRFSGRQFSNSRSEMNVSTLELGDSALYLCASSLAVPSEQYFGPGTRLTVT.

CDR3 in amino acids: CASSFGSSSGRYEQYF. The CDR3 DNA is TGTGCCAGCAGTTTCGGAAGTTCCAGCGGGAGGTATGAGCAGTACTTC. The rearrangement uses TRBV27 and TRBJ2-7; 9 bases are shared with TRBD2. This CDR3 contains 16 residues. Germline V gene sequence: CDR1 MNHEY, CDR2 SMNVEV (reference sequence). Unmatched junction bases numbered 13, after V lost 3 bases and J lost 7 bases.

A single count supports this clone. The chain carries TRBV30 and TRBJ2-7; D might be TRBD1 (7 bases). The V gene's germline CDR1 is GTSNPN and CDR2 SVGIG (reference sequence). The CDR3 has 13 residues. V was pared by 4 bases and J by 9 bases, with 19 bases between. The CDR3 spells CAWNVGGGAGQYF. In DNA, the CDR3 is TGTGCCTGGAACGTAGGAGGGGGCGCTGGGCAGTACTTC.

The table lists this clone with a few counts. The V and J genes are TRBV18 and TRBJ2-1; TRBD2 matches 12 bases. CDR1 is KGHSH, CDR2 LQKENI, per germline. V gave up 2 bases and J gave up 12 bases; unmatched junction bases: 11. The CDR3 covers 16 residues. The CDR3 protein is CASSPEDWTSGMRQFF. CDR3 coding DNA: TGTGCCAGCTCACCAGAGGATTGGACTAGCGGGATGCGGCAGTTCTTC.

This chain uses TRBV5-4 with TRBJ2-5; D perhaps matches TRBD1 (6 bases). Germline assignment: CDR1 SGHNT and CDR2 YYREEE (reference sequence). This CDR3 comprises 14 residues. Trimming pared 4 bases from V and 2 bases from J, leaving 12 bases between. Here the CDR3 reads CASSPGQKQETQYF. The CDR3, as DNA: TGTGCCAGCAGCCCTGGACAGAAACAAGAGACCCAGTACTTC.